This record covers a single T cell receptor beta chain. Authors' processing steps: Nucleated cell counts were estimated from reference gene primer amplification. TCRdb keeps only in-frame clones here, not all; method: immunoSEQ multiplex PCR. V and J calls and clone size are those listed in that table; D and trimming were worked out from the DNA. The top ten hold about 16% of the sample, which has around 70,000 clones, around three quarters seen once. This sample was included in a study of blood T cell repertoires in COVID-19. Overall study context: COVID-19 samples, acute and convalescent, were from the United States, Italy and Spain. T cells, B-cell-depleted T cells, or PBMCs provided the cDNA or gDNA that served as material.

This TCR derives from a human donor in a cohort sampled during active COVID-19. Sequences were obtained from peripheral blood.

CDR3 bases: TGTGCCAGCAGTCCAACAGGGAACACTGAAGCTTTCTTT. It is translated as CASSPTGNTEAFF. The chain joins TRBV7-9 to TRBJ1-1; tentatively, D is TRBD1 (5 bases). Germline V lookup: CDR1 SEHNR, CDR2 FQNEAQ (reference sequence). The germline V and J ends were trimmed by 6 bases and 1 base, with 9 bases remaining between them. This CDR3 has 13 residues. Looking up the rest from reference TRBV7-9 and TRBJ1-1 gives the full variable domain: DTGVSQNPRHKITKRGQNVTFRCDPISEHNRLYWYRQTLGQGPEFLTYFQNEAQLEKSRLLSDRFSAERPKGSFSTLEIQRTEQGDSAMYLCASSPTGNTEAFFGQGTRLTVV.